This TCR beta chain was captured in a study of blood T cell repertoires in COVID-19. Across the whole study: From the United States, Italy and Spain came samples of acute and convalescent COVID-19. In each case, the material was cDNA or gDNA derived from T cells, B-cell-depleted T cells, or PBMCs.

The V gene lost 5 bases and the J gene lost 2 bases, with 18 bases spanning the gap. Germline assignment: CDR1 MNHEY and CDR2 SMNVEV (reference sequence). The CDR3 spans 16 residues. Per the original data handling: Estimated nucleated cell counts came from reference gene primer amplification. The method was immunoSEQ multiplex PCR; TCRdb's version includes in-frame clones alone and lacks a portion of them. The DNA was the basis for D and trimming; V, J and clone size are from that table. The sample lists approximately 50,000 clones, around 90% occurring once. The sample was peripheral blood. The genes are TRBV27 and TRBJ1-2, with D possibly TRBD1 on 6 matching bases. The receptor comes from a man aged 45-65 years with active COVID-19. The CDR3 DNA reads as TGTGCCAGCAGTAAACTTCCCGGGACACAAAACTATGGCTACACCTTC. Its protein product is CASSKLPGTQNYGYTF.